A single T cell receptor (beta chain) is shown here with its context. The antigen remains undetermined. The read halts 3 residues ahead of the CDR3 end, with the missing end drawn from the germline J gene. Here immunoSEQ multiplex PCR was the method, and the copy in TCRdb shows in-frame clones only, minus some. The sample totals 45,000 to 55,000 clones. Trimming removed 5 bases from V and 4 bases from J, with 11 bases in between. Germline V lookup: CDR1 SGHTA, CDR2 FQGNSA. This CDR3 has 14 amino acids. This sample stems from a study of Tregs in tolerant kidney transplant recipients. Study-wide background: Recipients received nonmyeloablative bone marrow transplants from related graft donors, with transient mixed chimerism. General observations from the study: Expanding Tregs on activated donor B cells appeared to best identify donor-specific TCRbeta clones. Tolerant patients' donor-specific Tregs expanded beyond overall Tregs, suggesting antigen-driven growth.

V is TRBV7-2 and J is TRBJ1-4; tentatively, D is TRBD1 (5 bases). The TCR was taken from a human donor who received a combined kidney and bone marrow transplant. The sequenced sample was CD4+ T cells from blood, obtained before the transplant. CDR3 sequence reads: CASSRTPRNEKLFF. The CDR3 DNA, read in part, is TGTGCCAGCAGCCGGACACCGCGTAATGAAAAA.